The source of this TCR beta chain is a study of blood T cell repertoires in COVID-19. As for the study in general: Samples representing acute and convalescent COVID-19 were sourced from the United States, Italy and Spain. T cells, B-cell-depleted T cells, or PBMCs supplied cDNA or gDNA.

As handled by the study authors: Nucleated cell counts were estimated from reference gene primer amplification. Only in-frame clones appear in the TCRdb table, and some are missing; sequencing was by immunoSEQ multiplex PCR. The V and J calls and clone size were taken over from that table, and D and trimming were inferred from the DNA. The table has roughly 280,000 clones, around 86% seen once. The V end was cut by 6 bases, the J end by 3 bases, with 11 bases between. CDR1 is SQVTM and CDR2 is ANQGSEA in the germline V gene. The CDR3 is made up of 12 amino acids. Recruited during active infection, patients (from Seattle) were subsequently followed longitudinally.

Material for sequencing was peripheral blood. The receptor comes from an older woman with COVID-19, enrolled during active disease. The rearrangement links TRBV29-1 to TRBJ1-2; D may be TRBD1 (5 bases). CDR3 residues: CSVTREDYGYTF. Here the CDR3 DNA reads TGCAGCGTCACCAGGGAGGACTATGGCTACACCTTC.